The T cell receptor beta chain described here comes from a study of shared clonotypes between healthy human individuals. Study overall: Plates per donor: three CD4 naive, three CD4 memory, two CD8 naive, one CD8 memory.

Germline CDR1 SGDLS, CDR2 YYNGEE. The germline V and J ends were trimmed by 3 bases and 1 base, with 10 bases remaining between them. The CDR3 length is 14 residues. A word on this clone: The antigen is undetermined.

Assay: immunoSEQ multiplex PCR; the TCRdb copy retains only in-frame clones and omits some. The data contain around 2.1 million clones, around 93% of them singletons. CD45RO negativity and positive selection for CCR7 defined naive CD8 cells, a population that excluded terminally differentiated effector memory CD45RA+ cells. Study-wide results and limits: Researchers sampled blood only, noting tissue repertoires likely differ. Around 5% was the fraction of naive CD4 clonotypes found shared across several donors. Rarefaction gave evidence that sorted-subset sequencing remained incomplete despite large depth.

The receptor was derived from a man younger than 35 in good health. Some clones in this sample may be carry-over from other donors' samples. Sequenced material: naive CD8+ T cells from PBMCs. The chain recombines TRBV9 with TRBJ2-5, with D uncertain. The CDR3 region is CASSAEWGQETQYF. CDR3 DNA sequence: TGTGCCAGCAGCGCGGAGTGGGGCCAAGAGACCCAGTACTTC. The variable domain in full, completed from reference TRBV9 and TRBJ2-5, reads DSGVTQTPKHLITATGQRVTLRCSPRSGDLSVYWYQQSLDQGLQFLIQYYNGEERAKGNILERFSAQQFPDLHSELNLSSLELGDSALYFCASSAEWGQETQYFGPGTRLLVL.